This note documents a single T cell receptor (beta chain) sequence. What it binds is unknown. Method: immunoSEQ multiplex PCR; TCRdb's copy keeps in-frame clones and lacks some. The data contain 60,000 to 80,000 clones, approximately 90% of them singletons. CDR1 and CDR2 (germline): LNHDA, SQIVND (reference sequence). This CDR3 contains 15 residues. V was cut by 5 bases and J by 8 bases, with 19 bases left in between. The data are from a study of T cell responses to AZD1222 COVID-19 vaccine. Regarding the study as a whole: Spike-specific TCR repertoires showed rising breadth and depth after two AZD1222 doses. In all cases, repertoires were sampled only after the peak T cell response.

This chain links TRBV19 with TRBJ1-5, with D perhaps matching TRBD1 (6 bases). The receptor was derived from an adult in good health. The sequencing used peripheral blood, collected on day 0 of AZD1222 vaccination. This chain's CDR3 is CASSFLGQFYKPQHF. The CDR3 nucleotides are TGTGCCAGTAGTTTCCTAGGACAGTTTTATAAGCCCCAGCATTTT.